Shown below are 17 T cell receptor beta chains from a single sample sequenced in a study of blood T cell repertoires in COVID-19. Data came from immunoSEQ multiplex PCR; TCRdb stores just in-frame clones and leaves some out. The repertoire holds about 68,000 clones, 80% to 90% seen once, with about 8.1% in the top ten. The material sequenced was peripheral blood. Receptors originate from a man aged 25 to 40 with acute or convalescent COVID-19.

CDR3 DNA: TGTGCCAGCAGCCTACCCGGGACAGGTCGTAGCGAGCAGTACTTC. Its protein product is CASSLPGTGRSEQYF. V usage is TRBV28 and J usage is TRBJ2-7; 8 bases fit TRBD1. Germline assignment: CDR1 MDHEN and CDR2 SYDVKM. This CDR3 is built from 15 residues. With V trimmed by 6 bases and J by 6 bases, 13 bases remained unmatched.

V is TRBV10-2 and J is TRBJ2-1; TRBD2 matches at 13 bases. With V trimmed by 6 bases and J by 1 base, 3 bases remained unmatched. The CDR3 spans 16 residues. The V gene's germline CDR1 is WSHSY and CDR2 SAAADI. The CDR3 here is CASRLAGGRSYNEQFF. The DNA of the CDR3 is TGCGCCAGCAGACTAGCGGGAGGGCGGTCCTACAATGAGCAGTTCTTC.

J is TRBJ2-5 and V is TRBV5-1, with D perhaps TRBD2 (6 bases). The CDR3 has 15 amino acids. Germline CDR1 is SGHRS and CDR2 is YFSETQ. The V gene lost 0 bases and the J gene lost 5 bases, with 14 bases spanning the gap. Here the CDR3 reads CASSLGDFAKETQYF. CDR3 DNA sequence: TGCGCCAGCAGCTTGGGGGACTTCGCAAAGGAGACCCAGTACTTC.

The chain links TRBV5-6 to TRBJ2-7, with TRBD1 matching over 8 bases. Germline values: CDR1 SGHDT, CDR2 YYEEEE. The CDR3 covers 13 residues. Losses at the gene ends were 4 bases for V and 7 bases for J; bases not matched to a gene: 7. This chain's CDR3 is CASSPRQGREQYF. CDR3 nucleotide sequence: TGTGCCAGCAGCCCGAGACAGGGGCGGGAGCAGTACTTC.

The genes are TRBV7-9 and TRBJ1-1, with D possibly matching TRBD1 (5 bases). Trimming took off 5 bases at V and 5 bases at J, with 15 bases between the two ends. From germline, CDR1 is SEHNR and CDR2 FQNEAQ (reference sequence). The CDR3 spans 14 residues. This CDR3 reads CASSRDLGGTEAFF. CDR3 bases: TGTGCCAGCAGCCGGGACTTGGGAGGGACTGAAGCTTTCTTT. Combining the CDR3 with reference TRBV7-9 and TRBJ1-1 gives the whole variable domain DTGVSQNPRHKITKRGQNVTFRCDPISEHNRLYWYRQTLGQGPEFLTYFQNEAQLEKSRLLSDRFSAERPKGSFSTLEIQRTEQGDSAMYLCASSRDLGGTEAFFGQGTRLTVV.

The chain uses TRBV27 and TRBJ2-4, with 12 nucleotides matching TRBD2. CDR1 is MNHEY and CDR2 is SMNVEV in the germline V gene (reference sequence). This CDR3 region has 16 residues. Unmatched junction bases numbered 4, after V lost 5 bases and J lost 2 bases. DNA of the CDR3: TGTGCCAGCAGTCCCCGGACTAGCGGGACCAAAAACATTCAGTACTTC. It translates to CASSPRTSGTKNIQYF.

The CDR3 loop is CASTSRGDRRAGELFF. CDR3 nucleotide sequence: TGTGCCAGTACCAGCAGGGGGGACCGCCGTGCCGGGGAGCTGTTTTTT. The rearrangement uses TRBV19 and TRBJ2-2, with D maybe TRBD1 (7 bases). V was trimmed by 7 bases and J by 6 bases, leaving 21 bases between them. Looked up from germline, CDR1 is LNHDA and CDR2 is SQIVND (reference sequence). The CDR3 length is 16 residues. Based on the CDR3 plus reference TRBV19 and TRBJ2-2, the full variable domain is DGGITQSPKYLFRKEGQNVTLSCEQNLNHDAMYWYRQDPGQGLRLIYYSQIVNDFQKGDIAEGYSVSREKKESFPLTVTSAQKNPTAFYLCASTSRGDRRAGELFFGEGSRLTVL.

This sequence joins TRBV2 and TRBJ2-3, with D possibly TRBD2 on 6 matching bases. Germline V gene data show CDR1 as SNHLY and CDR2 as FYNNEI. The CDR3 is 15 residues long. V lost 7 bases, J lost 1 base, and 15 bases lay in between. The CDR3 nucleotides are TGTGCCAGCACTGGCGGGACTCAGGGCACAGATACGCAGTATTTT. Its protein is CASTGGTQGTDTQYF. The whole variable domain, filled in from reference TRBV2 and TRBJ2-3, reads EPEVTQTPSHQVTQMGQEVILRCVPISNHLYFYWYRQILGQKVEFLVSFYNNEISEKSEIFDDQFSVERPDGSNFTLKIRSTKLEDSAMYFCASTGGTQGTDTQYFGPGTRLTVL.

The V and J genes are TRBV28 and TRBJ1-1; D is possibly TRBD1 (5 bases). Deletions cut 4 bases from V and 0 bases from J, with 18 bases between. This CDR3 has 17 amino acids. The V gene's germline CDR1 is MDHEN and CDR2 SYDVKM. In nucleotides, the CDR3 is TGTGCCAGCAGTTCGTTGCCAGGGATGGCCATGAACACTGAAGCTTTCTTT. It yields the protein CASSSLPGMAMNTEAFF. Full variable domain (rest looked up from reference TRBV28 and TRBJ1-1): DVKVTQSSRYLVKRTGEKVFLECVQDMDHENMFWYRQDPGLGLRLIYFSYDVKMKEKGDIPEGYSVSREKKERFSLILESASTNQTSMYLCASSSLPGMAMNTEAFFGQGTRLTVV.

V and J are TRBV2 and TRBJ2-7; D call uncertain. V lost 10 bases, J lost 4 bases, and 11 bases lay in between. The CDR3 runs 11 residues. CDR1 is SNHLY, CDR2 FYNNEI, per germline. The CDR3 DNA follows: TGTGCCACCACCGCGGAATACGAGCAGTACTTC. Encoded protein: CATTAEYEQYF.

CDR3 nucleotides: TGTGCCAGCAGCAAAGAGTTGAAGCGGCAACCCTACAATGAGCAGTTCTTC. Protein: CASSKELKRQPYNEQFF. This rearrangement joins TRBV21-1 to TRBJ2-1; the table's D call, TRBD2, was not checked against the DNA. TRBV21-1 is a pseudogene. This CDR3 comprises 17 residues.

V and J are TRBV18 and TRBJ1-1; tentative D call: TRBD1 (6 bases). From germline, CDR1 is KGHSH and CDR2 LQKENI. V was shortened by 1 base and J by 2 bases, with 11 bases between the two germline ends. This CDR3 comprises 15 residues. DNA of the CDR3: TGTGCCAGCTCACCACAGGGGGTGACTAACACTGAAGCTTTCTTT. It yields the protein CASSPQGVTNTEAFF.

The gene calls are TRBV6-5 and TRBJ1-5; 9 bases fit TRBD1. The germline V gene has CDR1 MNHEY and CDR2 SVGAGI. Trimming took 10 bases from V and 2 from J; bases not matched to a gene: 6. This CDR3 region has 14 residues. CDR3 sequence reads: CATRGQGGNQPQHF. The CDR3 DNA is TGTGCCACTCGGGGACAGGGAGGCAATCAGCCCCAGCATTTT.

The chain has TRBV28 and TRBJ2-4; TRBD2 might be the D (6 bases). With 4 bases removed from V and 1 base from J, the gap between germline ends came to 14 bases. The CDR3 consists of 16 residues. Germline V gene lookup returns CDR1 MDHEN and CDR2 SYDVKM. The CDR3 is CASSSVPSGAKNIQYF. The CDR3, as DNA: TGTGCCAGCAGTTCCGTCCCAAGCGGGGCCAAAAACATTCAGTACTTC.

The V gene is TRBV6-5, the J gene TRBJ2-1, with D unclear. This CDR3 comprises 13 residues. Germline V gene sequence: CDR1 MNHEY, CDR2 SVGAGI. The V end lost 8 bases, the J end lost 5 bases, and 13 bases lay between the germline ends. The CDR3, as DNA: TGTGCCAGCGCGACGTTACAGAACAATGAGCAGTTCTTC. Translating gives CASATLQNNEQFF.

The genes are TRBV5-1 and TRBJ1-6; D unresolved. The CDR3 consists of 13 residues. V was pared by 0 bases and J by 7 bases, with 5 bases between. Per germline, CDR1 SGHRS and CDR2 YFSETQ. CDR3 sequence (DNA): TGCGCCAGCAGCTTGGCCCCGAATTCACCCCTCCACTTT. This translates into CASSLAPNSPLHF.

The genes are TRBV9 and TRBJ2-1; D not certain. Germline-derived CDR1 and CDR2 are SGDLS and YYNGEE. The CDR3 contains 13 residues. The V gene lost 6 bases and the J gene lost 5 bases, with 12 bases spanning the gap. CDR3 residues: CASTTPGHNEQFF. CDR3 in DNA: TGTGCCAGCACGACTCCCGGCCACAATGAGCAGTTCTTC.